The rows below give T cell receptor beta chains drawn from one sample of a study of a mutant IDH1 vaccine in newly diagnosed glioma. The protocol was immunoSEQ multiplex PCR, while the TCRdb copy is restricted to in-frame clones and leaves out a portion. This sample carries tens of thousands of clones, about 87% of them seen once, and the ten largest clones take more than 1.5%. No cognate antigen is known for these TCRs. The sample here was PBMCs, taken from a glioma patient whose treatment included an IDH1 peptide vaccine. These receptors all come from a man aged 25 to 40 with glioma. Both conserved end residues are part of each CDR3. A D gene is named only where the DNA matches it firmly.

>TRBD1|TRBJ1-6|TRBV9
CASSTGTGAVGSPLHF
TGTGCCAGCAGTACCGGGACAGGGGCTGTAGGTTCACCCCTCCACTTT
>TRBD1|TRBJ2-7|TRBV5-5
CASSLVPPFGTGSYEQYF
TGTGCCAGCAGCTTGGTCCCCCCCTTTGGGACAGGGTCCTACGAGCAGTACTTC
>TRBD2|TRBJ2-1|TRBV27
CASSRTSGRNEQFF
TGTGCCAGCTCAAGGACTAGCGGGAGGAATGAGCAGTTCTTC
>.|TRBJ1-1|TRBV7-9
CASSFEANTEAFF
TGTGCCAGCAGCTTCGAGGCTAACACTGAAGCTTTCTTT
>.|TRBJ2-5|TRBV5-5
CASSFASHPLVETQYF
TGTGCCAGCAGCTTCGCGTCTCATCCCTTGGTTGAGACCCAGTACTTC
>.|TRBJ1-1|TRBV6-1
CASRETINTEAFF
TGTGCCAGCAGGGAAACGATTAACACTGAAGCTTTCTTT
>TRBD1|TRBJ2-7|TRBV6-6
CASSSDRGGSYEQYF
TGTGCCAGCAGTTCGGACAGGGGGGGCTCCTACGAGCAGTACTTC
>.|TRBJ2-7|TRBV5-1
CASRDSSYEQYF
TGCGCCAGCAGGGACAGTAGTTACGAGCAGTACTTC
>.|TRBJ2-5|TRBV5-1
CASSWMSGQETQYF
TGCGCCAGCAGCTGGATGAGCGGACAAGAGACCCAGTACTTC
>.|TRBJ1-3|TRBV13
CASSVDSDSGNTIYF
TGTGCCAGCAGCGTAGACAGTGACTCTGGAAACACCATATATTTT
>.|TRBJ1-6|TRBV10-3
CATTPGVDSPLHF
TGTGCCACCACCCCAGGGGTGGACTCACCCCTCCACTTT